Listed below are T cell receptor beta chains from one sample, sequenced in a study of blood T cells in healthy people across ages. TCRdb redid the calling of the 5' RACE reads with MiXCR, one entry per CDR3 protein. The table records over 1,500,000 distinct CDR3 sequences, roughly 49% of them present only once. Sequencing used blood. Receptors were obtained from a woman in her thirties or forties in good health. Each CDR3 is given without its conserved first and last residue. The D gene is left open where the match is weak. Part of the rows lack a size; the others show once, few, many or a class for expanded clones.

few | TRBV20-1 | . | IPNGLNTEAF
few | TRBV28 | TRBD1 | ASRASGQSTDTQY
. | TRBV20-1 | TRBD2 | SARPKRGRSYNEQF
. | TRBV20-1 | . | SARAAGTAPYNEQF
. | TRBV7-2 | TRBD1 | ASSSQQGSYGYT
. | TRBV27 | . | ASSPHLYQPQH
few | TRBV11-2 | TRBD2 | ASSWRTSGGTYEQY
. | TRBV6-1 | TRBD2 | ASTKTSGGSETQY
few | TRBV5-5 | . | ASSFTRDTY
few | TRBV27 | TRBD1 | ASSPNPGQSYNEQF
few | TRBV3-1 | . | ASSRIGSSDTQY
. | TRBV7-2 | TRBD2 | ASSRETGRRTDTQY
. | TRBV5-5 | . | ASSWLGGEETQY
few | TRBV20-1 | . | SARRNLGGSSFGDIAKNIQY
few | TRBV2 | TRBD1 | ASSYPGTGGTDTQY
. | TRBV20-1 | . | SARSWGGGTDTQY
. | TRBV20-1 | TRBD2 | SAGDYSGETQY
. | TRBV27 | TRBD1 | ASSPTAGGVQPQH
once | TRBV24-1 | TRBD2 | ATSDLPGTSGRNYNEQF
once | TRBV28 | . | ASTKPGSQETQY
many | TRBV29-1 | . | SVSHPGKIDGEQY
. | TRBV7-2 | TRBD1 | ASSSRGQGDYNEQY
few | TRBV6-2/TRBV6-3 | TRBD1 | ASSYHRDSRLGPLH
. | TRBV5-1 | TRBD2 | ASSLGASGVKQETQY
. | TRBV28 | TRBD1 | ASTGTVDTQY
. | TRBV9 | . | ASGSGVGGYT
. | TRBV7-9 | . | AAIKGDTGNSYNEQF
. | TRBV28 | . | ASNRGSYPDTQY
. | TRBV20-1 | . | SARQGRGTSPLH
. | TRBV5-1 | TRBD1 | ASSWGQGMGYT
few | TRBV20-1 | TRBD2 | SATDRLAGGHTEQF
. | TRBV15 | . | ATSRPSGNQPQH
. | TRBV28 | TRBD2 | ASSEGGTSVLLDTQY
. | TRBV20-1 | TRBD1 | SASHDRAPVEQY
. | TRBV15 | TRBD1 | ATSRGTGINNEQF
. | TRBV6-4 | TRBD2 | ASSETSGGVDTQY
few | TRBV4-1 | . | ASSQGHVRGETQY
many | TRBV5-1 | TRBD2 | ASSLGGTSEDTQY
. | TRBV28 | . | ASSELRGGSYNEQF
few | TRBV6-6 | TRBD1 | ASSSRSGTGKYEQY
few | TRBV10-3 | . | AISRRGQDTDTQY
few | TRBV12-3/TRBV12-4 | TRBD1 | ASRPTGSYGYT
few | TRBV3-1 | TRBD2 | ASSQGDYPYEQY
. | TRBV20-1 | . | SARDVAGGDNEQF
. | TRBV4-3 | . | ASSQVSGSGCT
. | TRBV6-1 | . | ASSLYGLREGEKLF